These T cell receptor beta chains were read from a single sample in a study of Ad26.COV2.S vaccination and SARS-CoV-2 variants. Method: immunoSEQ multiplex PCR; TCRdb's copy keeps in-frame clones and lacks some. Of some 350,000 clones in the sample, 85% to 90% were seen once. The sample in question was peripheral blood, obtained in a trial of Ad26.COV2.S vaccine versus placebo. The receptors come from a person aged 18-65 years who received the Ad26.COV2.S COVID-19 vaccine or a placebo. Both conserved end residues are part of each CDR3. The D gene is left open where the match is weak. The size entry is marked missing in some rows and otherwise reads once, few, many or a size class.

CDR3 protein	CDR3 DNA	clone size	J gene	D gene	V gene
CASSHHGQGGVNTEAFF	TGCGCCAGCAGCCACCACGGACAGGGTGGGGTGAACACTGAAGCTTTCTTT	NA	TRBJ1-1	TRBD1	TRBV4-1
CASRRTGLIYGYTF	TGTGCCAGCAGAAGGACAGGGCTCATCTATGGCTACACCTTC	NA	TRBJ1-2	TRBD1	TRBV6-6
CASSQDYRWDRGEENTEAFF	TGTGCCAGCAGCCAAGATTATAGGTGGGACAGGGGAGAGGAGAACACTGAAGCTTTCTTT	NA	TRBJ1-1	TRBD1	TRBV3-1/TRBV3-2
CASSFYVGVPTDTQYF	TGTGCCAGCAGCTTTTATGTGGGAGTCCCCACAGATACGCAGTATTTT	NA	TRBJ2-3	NA	TRBV5-4
CASSLGPVEAFF	TGTGCCAGCAGTTTAGGGCCAGTCGAAGCTTTCTTT	NA	TRBJ1-1	NA	TRBV28
CASSLVSSTYNEQFF	TGTGCCAGCAGCTTGGTTAGCTCTACCTACAATGAGCAGTTCTTC	NA	TRBJ2-1	NA	TRBV5-6
CASSLGGTGGNTIYF	TGTGCCAGCAGCTTAGGGGGGACAGGGGGAAACACCATATATTTT	once	TRBJ1-3	TRBD1	TRBV7-2
CASSLGQMNTEAFF	TGTGCCAGCAGCTTGGGACAGATGAACACTGAAGCTTTCTTT	NA	TRBJ1-1	TRBD1	TRBV7-9
CATSKRGFNEQFF	TGTGCCACCAGCAAGAGGGGATTCAATGAGCAGTTCTTC	NA	TRBJ2-1	NA	TRBV15
CASSVRAEETQYF	TGTGCCAGCAGTGTAAGGGCGGAGGAGACCCAGTACTTC	NA	TRBJ2-5	NA	TRBV6-4
CATGTSGHNEQFF	TGTGCCACCGGGACTAGCGGCCACAATGAGCAGTTCTTC	NA	TRBJ2-1	TRBD2	TRBV11-3
CASSPWDSDSYEQYF	TGTGCCAGCTCACCCTGGGACAGCGACTCCTACGAGCAGTACTTC	NA	TRBJ2-7	TRBD1	TRBV18
CSVRTSSYNEQFF	TGCAGCGTGCGGACTAGCAGCTACAATGAGCAGTTCTTC	NA	TRBJ2-1	TRBD2	TRBV29-1
CASSQDMLVYTEAFF	TGTGCCAGCAGCCAAGATATGTTAGTCTACACTGAAGCTTTCTTT	NA	TRBJ1-1	NA	TRBV14
CASGQLNTEAFF	TGTGCCAGTGGACAGCTGAACACTGAAGCTTTCTTT	NA	TRBJ1-1	NA	TRBV6-5
CASSSPLPVGNSNQPQHF	TGTGCCAGCAGTTCCCCGCTACCCGTGGGAAATAGCAATCAGCCCCAGCATTTT	NA	TRBJ1-5	NA	TRBV6-2/TRBV6-3
CASSYGQGAYGYTF	TGTGCCAGCAGTTACGGACAGGGGGCCTATGGCTACACCTTC	NA	TRBJ1-2	TRBD1	TRBV6-5
CASSIVIGTGDYGYTF	TGTGCCAGTAGTATAGTTATAGGGACAGGCGACTATGGCTACACCTTC	NA	TRBJ1-2	TRBD1	TRBV19
CASSQERDSFTDTQYF	TGTGCCAGCAGCCAAGAACGGGACAGTTTCACAGATACGCAGTATTTT	NA	TRBJ2-3	TRBD1	TRBV4-2
CASSLYTGSGNTIYF	TGCGCCAGCAGCTTGTATACGGGCTCTGGAAACACCATATATTTT	NA	TRBJ1-3	NA	TRBV5-1
CASSQVGGNTIYF	TGTGCCAGCAGCCAAGTGGGAGGAAACACCATATATTTT	NA	TRBJ1-3	NA	TRBV3-1/TRBV3-2
CASSPTGGAEAFF	TGTGCCAGCTCACCGACAGGGGGCGCTGAGGCTTTCTTT	NA	TRBJ1-1	TRBD1	TRBV18
CASSFTANSGNTIYF	TGTGCCAGCAGCTTCACAGCCAACTCTGGAAACACCATATATTTT	few	TRBJ1-3	NA	TRBV11-3
CASSPPRGGSYNEQFF	TGTGCCAGCAGCCCCCCAAGGGGGGGGTCCTACAATGAGCAGTTCTTC	NA	TRBJ2-1	NA	TRBV7-9
CASSPPMTPQETQYF	TGTGCCAGCTCACCACCGATGACCCCTCAAGAGACCCAGTACTTC	NA	TRBJ2-5	NA	TRBV18
CASSRGQGAEAFF	TGTGCCAGCAGCCGGGGGCAGGGCGCTGAAGCTTTCTTT	NA	TRBJ1-1	NA	TRBV3-1/TRBV3-2
CASSFWGGGYGYTF	TGTGCCAGCAGCTTTTGGGGGGGAGGATATGGCTACACCTTC	few	TRBJ1-2	NA	TRBV5-4
CASSHLSGLTQYF	TGTGCCAGCAGCCATTTGTCTGGATTGACCCAGTACTTC	NA	TRBJ2-5	NA	TRBV3-1/TRBV3-2
CASSEQGVGTDTQYF	TGTGCCAGCAGTGAACAGGGGGTAGGCACAGATACGCAGTATTTT	NA	TRBJ2-3	TRBD1	TRBV2
CASTSAGGTEAFF	TGTGCCAGTACCTCGGCAGGGGGCACTGAAGCTTTCTTT	NA	TRBJ1-1	TRBD1	TRBV19
CAIRGQGNTEAFF	TGTGCCATCAGAGGCCAGGGGAACACTGAAGCTTTCTTT	once	TRBJ1-1	NA	TRBV10-3
CASSPPGLALGTQYF	TGTGCCAGCTCACCACCTGGACTAGCTTTAGGGACCCAGTACTTC	few	TRBJ2-5	TRBD2	TRBV18
CASSLAQGREKLFF	TGTGCCAGCAGCTTAGCACAGGGTAGAGAAAAACTGTTTTTT	few	TRBJ1-4	NA	TRBV7-9
CASSLVGGAGTEAFF	TGTGCCAGCAGCTTAGTAGGGGGCGCGGGGACTGAAGCTTTCTTT	NA	TRBJ1-1	TRBD1	TRBV13
CASSFGFPNEQFF	TGTGCCAGCAGCTTTGGGTTCCCGAATGAGCAGTTCTTC	NA	TRBJ2-1	NA	TRBV5-4
CAARDPHYGYTF	TGTGCCGCAAGAGACCCACACTATGGCTACACCTTC	NA	TRBJ1-2	NA	TRBV28
CASSQGGYRRGYTF	TGCGCCAGCAGCCAAGGGGGGTATAGGAGAGGCTACACCTTC	NA	TRBJ1-2	NA	TRBV4-1
CASSLALAGPTGELFF	TGTGCCAGCAGCCTGGCCCTAGCGGGCCCCACCGGGGAGCTGTTTTTT	NA	TRBJ2-2	TRBD2	TRBV5-6
CASSHPVWEGRGINQPQHF	TGTGCCAGCAGTCACCCCGTCTGGGAGGGTCGGGGGATCAATCAGCCCCAGCATTTT	NA	TRBJ1-5	NA	TRBV6-6
CASRRTDTQYF	TGTGCCAGCCGGCGCACAGATACGCAGTATTTT	NA	TRBJ2-3	NA	TRBV27
CASSLSPDRPFSNQPQHF	TGTGCCAGCAGCCTCTCCCCGGACCGACCATTTAGCAATCAGCCCCAGCATTTT	once	TRBJ1-5	NA	TRBV9
CASSLGDTGELFF	TGTGCCAGCAGTTTGGGGGACACCGGGGAGCTGTTTTTT	NA	TRBJ2-2	NA	TRBV27
CASSLDGAGGPWGTDTQYF	TGTGCCAGCAGCTTAGACGGGGCGGGAGGGCCTTGGGGGACAGATACGCAGTATTTT	NA	TRBJ2-3	TRBD2	TRBV7-2
CASSLAGAGQPQHF	TGTGCCAGCAGTTTAGCGGGGGCGGGACAGCCCCAGCATTTT	NA	TRBJ1-5	NA	TRBV27